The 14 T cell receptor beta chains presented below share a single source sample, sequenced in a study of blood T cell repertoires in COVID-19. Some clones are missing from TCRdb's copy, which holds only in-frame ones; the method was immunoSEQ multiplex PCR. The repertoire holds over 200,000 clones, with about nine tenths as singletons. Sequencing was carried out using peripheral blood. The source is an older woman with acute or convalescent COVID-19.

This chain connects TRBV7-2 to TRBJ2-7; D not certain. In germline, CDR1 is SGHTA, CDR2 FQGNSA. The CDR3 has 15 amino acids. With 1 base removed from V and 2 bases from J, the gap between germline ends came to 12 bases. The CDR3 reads CASSLEPFSTYEQYF. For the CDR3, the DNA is TGTGCCAGCAGCTTAGAACCATTCAGTACCTACGAGCAGTACTTC.

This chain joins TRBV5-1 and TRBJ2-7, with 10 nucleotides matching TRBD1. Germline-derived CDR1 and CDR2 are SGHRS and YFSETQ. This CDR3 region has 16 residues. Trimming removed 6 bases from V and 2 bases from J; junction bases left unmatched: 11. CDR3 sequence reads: CASKENTGTGAYEQYF. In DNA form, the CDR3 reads TGCGCCAGCAAGGAAAATACCGGGACAGGGGCCTACGAGCAGTACTTC.

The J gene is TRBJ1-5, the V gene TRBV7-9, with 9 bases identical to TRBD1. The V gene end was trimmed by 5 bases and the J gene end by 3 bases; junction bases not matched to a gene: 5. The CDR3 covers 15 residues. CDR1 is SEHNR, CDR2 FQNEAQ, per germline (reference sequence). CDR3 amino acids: CASSQWDRDNQPQHF. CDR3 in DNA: TGTGCCAGCAGCCAGTGGGACAGGGACAATCAGCCCCAGCATTTT.

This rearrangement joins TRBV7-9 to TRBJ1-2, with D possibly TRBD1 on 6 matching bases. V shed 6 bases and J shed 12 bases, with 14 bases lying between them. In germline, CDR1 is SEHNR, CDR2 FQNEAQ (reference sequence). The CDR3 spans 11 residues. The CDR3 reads CASRNQQGHTF. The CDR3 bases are TGTGCCAGCAGAAATCAACAGGGACACACCTTC.

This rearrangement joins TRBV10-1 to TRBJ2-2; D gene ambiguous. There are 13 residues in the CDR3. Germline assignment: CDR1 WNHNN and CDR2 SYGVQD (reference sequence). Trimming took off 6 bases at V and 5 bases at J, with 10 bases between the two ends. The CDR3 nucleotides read TGCGCCAGCAGGTCGAGCGCGACCGGGGAGCTGTTTTTT. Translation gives CASRSSATGELFF.

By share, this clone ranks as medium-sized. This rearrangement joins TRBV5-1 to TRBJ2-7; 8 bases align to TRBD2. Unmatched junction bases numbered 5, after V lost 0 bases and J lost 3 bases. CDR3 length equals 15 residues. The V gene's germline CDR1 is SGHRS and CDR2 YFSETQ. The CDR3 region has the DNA TGCGCCAGCAGCTTGGATTCTAGCGGGTTCTACGAGCAGTACTTC. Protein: CASSLDSSGFYEQYF.

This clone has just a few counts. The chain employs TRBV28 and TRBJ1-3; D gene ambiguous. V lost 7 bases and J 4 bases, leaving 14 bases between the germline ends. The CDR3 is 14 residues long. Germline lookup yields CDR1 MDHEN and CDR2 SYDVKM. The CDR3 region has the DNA TGTGCCAGCATCTCCGCGAGGATAGGAAACACCATATATTTT. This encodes CASISARIGNTIYF.

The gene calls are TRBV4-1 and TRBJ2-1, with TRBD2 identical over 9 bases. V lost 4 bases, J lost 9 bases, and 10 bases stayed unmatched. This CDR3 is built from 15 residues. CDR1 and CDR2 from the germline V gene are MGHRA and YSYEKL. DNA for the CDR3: TGCGCCAGCAGCCTGGCTAGCGGGACCCCCAGTGAGCAGTTCTTC. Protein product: CASSLASGTPSEQFF.

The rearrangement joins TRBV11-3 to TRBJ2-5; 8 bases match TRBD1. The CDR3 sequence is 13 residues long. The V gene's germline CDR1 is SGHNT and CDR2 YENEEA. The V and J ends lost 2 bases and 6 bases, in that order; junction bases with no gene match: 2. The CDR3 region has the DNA TGTGCCAGCAGCTTAAGGACAGGGAAGACCCAGTACTTC. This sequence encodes CASSLRTGKTQYF.

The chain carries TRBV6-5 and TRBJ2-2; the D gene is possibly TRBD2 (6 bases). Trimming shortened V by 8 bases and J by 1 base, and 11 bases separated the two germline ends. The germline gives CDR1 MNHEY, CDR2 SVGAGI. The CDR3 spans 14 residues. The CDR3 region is CASGGLMNTGELFF. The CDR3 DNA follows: TGTGCCAGCGGGGGACTGATGAACACCGGGGAGCTGTTTTTT.

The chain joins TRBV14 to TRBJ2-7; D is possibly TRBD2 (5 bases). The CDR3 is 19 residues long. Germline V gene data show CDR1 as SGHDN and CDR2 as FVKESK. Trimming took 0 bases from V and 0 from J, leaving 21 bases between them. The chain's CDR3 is CASSQDGHEGRAPSYEQYF. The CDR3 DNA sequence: TGTGCCAGCAGCCAAGACGGGCACGAAGGGCGGGCCCCCTCCTACGAGCAGTACTTC.

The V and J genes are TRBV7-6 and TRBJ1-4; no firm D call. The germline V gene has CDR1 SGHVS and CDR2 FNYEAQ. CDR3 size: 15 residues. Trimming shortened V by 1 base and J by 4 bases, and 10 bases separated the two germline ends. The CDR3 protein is CASSLETSHNEKLFF. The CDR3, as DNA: TGTGCCAGCAGCTTAGAAACCAGTCATAATGAAAAACTGTTTTTT.

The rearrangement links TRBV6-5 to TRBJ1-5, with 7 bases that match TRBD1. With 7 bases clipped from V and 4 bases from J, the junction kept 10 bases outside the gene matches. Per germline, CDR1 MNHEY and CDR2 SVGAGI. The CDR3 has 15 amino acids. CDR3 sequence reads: CASTPTGIANQPQHF. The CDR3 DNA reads TGTGCCAGCACCCCGACAGGGATCGCAAATCAGCCCCAGCATTTT.

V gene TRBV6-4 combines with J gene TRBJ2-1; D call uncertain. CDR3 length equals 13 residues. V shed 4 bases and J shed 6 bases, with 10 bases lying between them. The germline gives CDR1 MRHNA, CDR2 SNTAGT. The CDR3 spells CASSAWYGNEQFF. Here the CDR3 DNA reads TGTGCCAGCAGTGCCTGGTACGGCAATGAGCAGTTCTTC.